This TCR beta chain was captured in a study of T cell responses to AZD1222 COVID-19 vaccine. Overall study results and limits: A rise in Spike-specific TCR breadth and depth followed two AZD1222 doses. White British ancestry dominated among donors, who included more females, and clonal diversity was possibly underestimated. Repertoire sampling happened only post peak T cell response. Baseline serology detected seropositivity in only 6 or 7 AZD1222 recipients.

V was shortened by 6 bases and J by 4 bases, with 19 bases between the two germline ends. The V gene's germline CDR1 is SNHLY and CDR2 FYNNEI. The CDR3 consists of 16 residues. Comment on this clone: Its target is unknown.

This table comes from immunoSEQ multiplex PCR, and its TCRdb copy is limited to in-frame clones, with some not included. The sample holds under 150,000 clones, almost 90% seen once. The sequences come from peripheral blood, collected 28 days after the second AZD1222 dose. The sequence was obtained from an adult who received the AZD1222 COVID-19 vaccine. V gene TRBV2 combines with J gene TRBJ1-5; D possibly corresponds to TRBD1 (6 bases). CDR3 nucleotides: TGTGCCAGCAGCTCGAGGGGGGTGGGAAGAAATCAGCCCCAGCATTTT. Its translation is CASSSRGVGRNQPQHF.